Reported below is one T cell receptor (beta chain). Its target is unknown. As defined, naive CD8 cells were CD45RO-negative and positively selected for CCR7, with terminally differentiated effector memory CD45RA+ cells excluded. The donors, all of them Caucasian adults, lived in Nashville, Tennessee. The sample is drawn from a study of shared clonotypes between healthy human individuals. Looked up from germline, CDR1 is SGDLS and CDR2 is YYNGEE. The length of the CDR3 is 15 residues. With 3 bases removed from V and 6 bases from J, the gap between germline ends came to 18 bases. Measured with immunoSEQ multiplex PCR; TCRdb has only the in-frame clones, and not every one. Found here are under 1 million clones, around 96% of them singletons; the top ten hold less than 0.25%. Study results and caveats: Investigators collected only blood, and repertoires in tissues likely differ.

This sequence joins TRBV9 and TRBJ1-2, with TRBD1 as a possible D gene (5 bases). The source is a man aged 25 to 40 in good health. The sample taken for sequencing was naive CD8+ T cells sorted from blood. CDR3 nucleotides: TGTGCCAGCAGCGGGACCACGGGGACGGTACATGGCTACACCTTC. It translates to CASSGTTGTVHGYTF.